This T cell receptor (beta chain) is drawn from a study of TIL therapy for anti-PD-1-resistant metastatic lung cancer (dated by TCRdb to the early 2020s). Regarding the study in general: Tumors were harvested before any PD-1/PD-L1 blockade; patients then received nivolumab, and those progressing received lymphodepletion, expanded TIL infusion and IL-2. Enrolled patients had a median age of around 58 years (range 38-75) and a median tumor PD-L1 proportion score of around 5.9%. Most of the cohort had lung adenocarcinoma, a few tumors were EGFR-mutant and two were ALK-rearranged, and half of the patients were current or former smokers. Across the cohort, whole-exome sequencing showed a median non-synonymous tumor mutation burden of around 1.4 mutations per megabase. Tumor and peripheral blood T cell receptor beta sequencing was used to track clonotypes across tumor, expanded TIL product and serial blood samples.

Using bias-controlled multiplex PCR with the immunoSEQ v3 hsTCRB kit, the TCR beta CDR3 regions were amplified from genomic DNA. An Illumina NextSeq 500 was used to sequence the TCR libraries, reaching roughly 2.2 million read pairs at survey level or about 4.5-6.5 million at deep level. In the paper's pipeline: Clonality was reported by immunoSEQ Analyzer software, which also assigned V, D and J genes and filtered out non-productive sequences. Repertoires were compared using productive Simpson clonality and Morisita overlap index of productive TRB rearrangements between infused TIL and blood. Absolute clonotype counts in blood were estimated by multiplying the lymphocyte count by the CD3+ fraction and by the productive frequency of the clone. Sourced from immuneACCESS, this table was stored by TCRdb with only in-frame sequences that have V and J called. A share of the clones is absent; for the studies checked, an unresolved V gene accounts for under half, and the remainder has no known explanation. V and J calls and clone size come straight from that table; D and trimming were deduced from the DNA. The sample table lists about 45,000 clones, about 80% of them with a count of one. Clones ranked in the top ten supply roughly 16% of the sample.

To note about this clone: The clone's antigen remains unknown. There are no base qualities to consult, and no much larger clone falls within one base.

The time point label for this specimen denotes: pre-treatment sample, taken before nivolumab and TIL therapy. Between October 2017 and 2020, a dual-center phase I trial enrolled adults who had stage 4 NSCLC. The samples were drawn from an open-label, single-arm phase I trial testing tumor-infiltrating lymphocyte therapy combined with nivolumab in advanced non-small cell lung cancer. Blood mononuclear cells from EDTA tubes were isolated by Ficoll gradient, snap-frozen as pellets, and DNA was extracted with a Qiagen mini-prep kit. Broader findings and caveats from the paper: The baseline peripheral repertoire was partially replaced by infused TIL clonotypes, which then decayed over months, and persistence showed no apparent association with response. Because the cohort was highly selected, with more treatment-naive, never-smoker and oncogene-addicted patients than is typical, generalizability is limited. The study protocol defined all tumor marker inferences as exploratory.

CDR1 SGHTA and CDR2 FQGNSA are derived from the germline V gene. The germline V end is reduced by 0 bases and the J end by 4 bases; junction bases left unmatched: 6. Measured from the cysteine to the phenylalanine, the CDR3 is 16 residues long. Only CDR3 DNA is held: 48 bases, read in frame from base 1. The sequence derives from a man aged 65 to 85 with non-small cell lung cancer. The chain links TRBV7-2 with TRBJ2-7, and TRBD2 aligns with 10 junction nucleotides. Specimen: blood, collected at baseline. CDR3 region: CASSLAPISGRYEQYF. The nucleotides are TGTGCCAGCAGCTTAGCGCCAATTAGCGGGAGGTACGAGCAGTACTTC.